A single T cell receptor (beta chain) is shown here with its context. In its sample, this clonotype was seen many times. This clone's antigen is unknown. Per-base qualities were not stored, and no clone one base away is much larger. This entry belongs to a study of neurological immune-mediated disorders (dated by TCRdb to the late 2010s). Background for the entire study: Among the approximately 35 multiple sclerosis patients, around 30 had relapsing-remitting MS and 3 had secondary progressive MS. Using UMI-based sequencing, the study compared peripheral blood TCR-beta repertoires from patients with HTLV-I-associated myelopathy (HAM/TSP), patients with multiple sclerosis, and healthy controls. Alongside PBMC samples, the set of some 98 TCR-beta libraries contained longitudinal samples, technical triplicates, and paired CD4+ and CD8+ T-cell subsets that had been sorted. The cohort included about 70 subjects: roughly 14 with HAM/TSP, roughly 35 with multiple sclerosis, and approximately 20 healthy controls. Paper-wide results and their limitations: The highest TCR clonal expansion was observed in HAM/TSP patients, whereas the lowest was observed in MS patients, even when compared with healthy controls. Phylogenetic analysis grouped repertoires from 18 of 34 MS patients into a cluster of related CDR3 sequences, suggesting a possible repertoire-level signature. The MS cluster showed no association with clinical or MRI features, and the authors stated that larger cohorts are needed. Across subjects, expanded clones never shared an identical CDR3 amino acid sequence, which suggests that the TCR-beta repertoires in every group were private.

cDNA synthesis used template-switch 5'RACE with a primer carrying a 10-nucleotide random unique molecular identifier tagging each TCR transcript. Every sequencing run covered 15-18 subjects and yielded more than 160 million TCR-beta sequences. The RNeasy kit was used to extract total RNA. Using the KAPA Real-time Library Amplification kit, TCR-beta VDJ regions were amplified with primers for the TCR constant region and the 5'RACE anchor. A first PCR added sample indexes and Illumina adaptors, and a second PCR then raised library yield. After purification with Ampure beads, the TCR product of roughly 650 bp was size-selected on a 2% E-gel SizeSelection system. Before pooling, libraries had their quality checked on a Bioanalyzer, their concentration measured with Qubit, and their quantity determined with the Kapa Library Quantification kit. An Illumina HiSeq 2500 sequenced the libraries paired-end 2 x 150 bp. To increase sequence diversity, about 25-30% phiX was spiked into each library pool. In the source study's methods: The quality-filtered reads were processed with the UMI-based MiGEC pipeline, whose error correction step removed more than 75% of the raw TCR sequences. VDJ genes were aligned to IMGT germline references, and clonotypes were defined by unique CDR3 amino acid sequence plus V-J genes. VDJtools evaluated clonal expansion, Shannon diversity and CDR3 relatedness (CalcPairwiseDistances, ClusterSamples); CLCbio workbench built phylogenetic trees. Expanded clones were defined as having at least 8 unique UMIs, based on coefficient-of-variation modelling across technical triplicates. In TCRdb, the public reads were trimmed at Q25 with fastp and aligned with MiXCR, with productive beta chains retained. For every CDR3 protein sequence, its rows merge into one entry that carries the most common genes and DNA. The authors' filters were not applied to this entry. This sample lists around 66,000 distinct CDR3 sequences; roughly 4.4% were detected once. The top ten constitute 2% to 2.5% of the sample.

For the unsorted PBMC libraries, 2 million PBMCs were stored in RNAlater at -80 degrees C until RNA extraction and were used to generate the libraries. The multiple sclerosis patients were enrolled in a US clinical protocol that used magnetic resonance imaging to evaluate disease progression. Peripheral blood was subjected to Ficoll-Hypaque density gradient centrifugation to isolate PBMCs, which were then cryopreserved in liquid nitrogen. The TCR comes from a woman aged 70-85 years with multiple sclerosis. Specimen: PBMCs.

The nucleotide sequence is TGCGCCAGCAGCTGGGGGACGCCTGGAGCCTCCTACGAGCAGTACTTC. Translated, this is CASSWGTPGASYEQYF. The sequence is built from TRBV5-1 and TRBJ2-7; the D match is possibly TRBD1 or TRBD2, with 5 bases aligned in each. Including the terminal cysteine and phenylalanine, the CDR3 comprises 16 residues. The only DNA kept is the CDR3, 48 bases in frame from the first base. For CDR1 and CDR2, the germline V gene lists SGHRS and YFSETQ. Relative to germline, V is 3 bases shorter and J is 0 bases shorter, with 16 bases between their ends.